A selection of T cell receptor beta chains follows, all from one sample in a study of T cells in Graves' hyperthyroidism and ophthalmopathy. TCRdb re-called the multiplex PCR reads through MiXCR, storing one row per CDR3 protein. The sample contains some 570,000 distinct CDR3 sequences, 13% to 15% of which appear only once. Material: blood. Every receptor here comes from a woman aged 18-29 years with Graves' ophthalmopathy. Both conserved end residues are part of each CDR3. Each record gives: CDR3 protein, CDR3 DNA, clone size, J gene, V gene, D gene. The D gene is left open where the match is weak. Clone size is given for some rows only: seen once, a few or many times, or a class if the clone is expanded.

cdr3_aa: CAWNRKGNTIYF
cdr3_nt: TGTGCCTGGAACAGGAAAGGAAACACCATATATTTT
clone_size: -
j_call: TRBJ1-3
v_call: TRBV30
d_call: -

cdr3_aa: CASIFLRDTGNTIYF
cdr3_nt: TGTGCCAGTATCTTTCTCCGGGACACTGGAAACACCATATATTTT
clone_size: -
j_call: TRBJ1-3
v_call: TRBV12-3/TRBV12-4
d_call: -

cdr3_aa: CASGPRASNTGELFF
cdr3_nt: TGTGCCAGCGGGCCCCGGGCCTCGAACACCGGGGAGCTGTTTTTT
clone_size: many
j_call: TRBJ2-2
v_call: TRBV7-9
d_call: -

cdr3_aa: CASSLPVGPAFF
cdr3_nt: TGTGCCAGCAGCCTTCCGGTTGGCCCAGCTTTCTTT
clone_size: few
j_call: TRBJ1-1
v_call: TRBV7-6
d_call: -

cdr3_aa: CASSLMGDNEQFF
cdr3_nt: TGTGCCAGCAGCTTAATGGGAGACAATGAGCAGTTCTTC
clone_size: -
j_call: TRBJ2-1
v_call: TRBV7-3
d_call: -

cdr3_aa: CASSQDGSIRSTDTQYF
cdr3_nt: TGCGCCAGCAGCCAAGACGGTTCTATACGTAGCACAGATACGCAGTATTTT
clone_size: few
j_call: TRBJ2-3
v_call: TRBV4-1
d_call: -

cdr3_aa: CASSLGIGNEQFF
cdr3_nt: TGTGCCAGCAGCTTGGGGATCGGAAATGAGCAGTTCTTC
clone_size: -
j_call: TRBJ2-1
v_call: TRBV7-3
d_call: -

cdr3_aa: CASSFGLYEQYF
cdr3_nt: TGTGCCAGCAGCTTTGGACTCTACGAGCAGTACTTC
clone_size: many
j_call: TRBJ2-7
v_call: TRBV12-3/TRBV12-4
d_call: -

cdr3_aa: CSARRNGRGLPSAKLFF
cdr3_nt: TGCAGTGCTAGGAGAAACGGCAGGGGGCTCCCATCGGCAAAACTGTTTTTT
clone_size: -
j_call: TRBJ1-4
v_call: TRBV20-1
d_call: TRBD1

cdr3_aa: CASKVGSGGWGEWGETQYF
cdr3_nt: TGTGCCAGCAAAGTGGGGTCTGGGGGCTGGGGAGAGTGGGGGGAGACCCAGTACTTC
clone_size: -
j_call: TRBJ2-5
v_call: TRBV6-1
d_call: -

cdr3_aa: CASLAPQPNTEAFF
cdr3_nt: TGTGCCAGCCTGGCGCCGCAACCGAACACTGAAGCTTTCTTT
clone_size: -
j_call: TRBJ1-1
v_call: TRBV6-1
d_call: -

cdr3_aa: CASSPQVKTEAFF
cdr3_nt: TGTGCCAGCAGCCCACAGGTGAAGACTGAAGCTTTCTTT
clone_size: few
j_call: TRBJ1-1
v_call: TRBV3-1
d_call: -

cdr3_aa: CATRGGRASYNEQFF
cdr3_nt: TGTGCCACCCGGGGAGGGAGGGCCTCCTACAATGAGCAGTTCTTC
clone_size: many
j_call: TRBJ2-1
v_call: TRBV28
d_call: TRBD2

cdr3_aa: CSARDPGGGDQPQHF
cdr3_nt: TGCAGTGCTAGAGATCCAGGGGGCGGCGATCAGCCCCAGCATTTT
clone_size: -
j_call: TRBJ1-5
v_call: TRBV20-1
d_call: TRBD1

cdr3_aa: CSARDFSREQYF
cdr3_nt: TGCAGTGCTAGAGATTTCTCCCGCGAGCAGTACTTC
clone_size: many
j_call: TRBJ2-7
v_call: TRBV20-1
d_call: -

cdr3_aa: CASSQTTGTYEQYF
cdr3_nt: TGTGCCAGCAGCCAAACGACAGGGACCTACGAGCAGTACTTC
clone_size: -
j_call: TRBJ2-7
v_call: TRBV14
d_call: TRBD1

cdr3_aa: CASSFGLASTDTQYF
cdr3_nt: TGTGCCAGCAGTTTTGGACTAGCTAGCACAGATACGCAGTATTTT
clone_size: many
j_call: TRBJ2-3
v_call: TRBV12-3/TRBV12-4
d_call: TRBD2

cdr3_aa: CAISEGDGYNEQFF
cdr3_nt: TGTGCCATCAGTGAGGGGGACGGGTACAATGAGCAGTTCTTC
clone_size: many
j_call: TRBJ2-1
v_call: TRBV10-3
d_call: -

cdr3_aa: CATSSAGNTIYF
cdr3_nt: TGTGCCACCAGCAGCGCGGGGAACACCATATATTTT
clone_size: many
j_call: TRBJ1-3
v_call: TRBV15
d_call: -

cdr3_aa: CASSHPTGTGAGVSYEQYF
cdr3_nt: TGTGCCAGCAGCCATCCCACCGGGACAGGGGCTGGAGTATCCTACGAGCAGTACTTC
clone_size: -
j_call: TRBJ2-7
v_call: TRBV11-2
d_call: TRBD1

cdr3_aa: CASSLEGSSAGRKTQYF
cdr3_nt: TGTGCCAGCAGTTTAGAGGGCTCTTCTGCGGGTAGGAAGACCCAGTACTTC
clone_size: many
j_call: TRBJ2-5
v_call: TRBV27
d_call: -

cdr3_aa: CASSPGLALGNPEQFF
cdr3_nt: TGCGCCAGCAGCCCAGGCCTGGCCCTAGGGAATCCTGAGCAGTTCTTC
clone_size: -
j_call: TRBJ2-1
v_call: TRBV4-1
d_call: -

cdr3_aa: CASSYGDRELFGNTIYF
cdr3_nt: TGTGCCAGCAGTTACGGGGACAGGGAGCTCTTTGGAAACACCATATATTTT
clone_size: few
j_call: TRBJ1-3
v_call: TRBV6-5
d_call: TRBD1

cdr3_aa: CASSEVPSQVSYGYTF
cdr3_nt: TGTGCCAGCAGTGAAGTCCCCTCCCAGGTTTCCTATGGCTACACCTTC
clone_size: few
j_call: TRBJ1-2
v_call: TRBV6-1
d_call: -

cdr3_aa: CASSPTPSVSRPPERNEQFF
cdr3_nt: TGTGCCAGTAGTCCGACGCCCTCGGTATCGAGACCCCCGGAGCGGAATGAGCAGTTCTTC
clone_size: -
j_call: TRBJ2-1
v_call: TRBV19
d_call: -

cdr3_aa: CSARDGEISYNEQFF
cdr3_nt: TGCAGTGCTAGAGATGGAGAGATCTCCTACAATGAGCAGTTCTTC
clone_size: many
j_call: TRBJ2-1
v_call: TRBV20-1
d_call: -

cdr3_aa: CASSSHIQPPLHF
cdr3_nt: TGTGCCAGCAGCTCCCACATCCAACCACCCCTCCACTTT
clone_size: -
j_call: TRBJ1-6
v_call: TRBV7-2
d_call: -

cdr3_aa: CASSPLGGERGQFF
cdr3_nt: TGTGCCAGCAGCCCCCTCGGGGGTGAGAGGGGGCAGTTCTTC
clone_size: many
j_call: TRBJ2-1
v_call: TRBV3-1
d_call: -

cdr3_aa: CASSFRQGSSGGYNEQFF
cdr3_nt: TGTGCCAGCAGTTTCCGACAGGGTTCAAGCGGGGGGTACAATGAGCAGTTCTTC
clone_size: many
j_call: TRBJ2-1
v_call: TRBV27
d_call: TRBD2

cdr3_aa: CATSDGQWRNEQFF
cdr3_nt: TGTGCCACCAGTGACGGACAGTGGCGCAATGAGCAGTTCTTC
clone_size: many
j_call: TRBJ2-1
v_call: TRBV24-1
d_call: -

cdr3_aa: CASSLEGAVTEAFF
cdr3_nt: TGTGCCAGCAGCTTGGAGGGGGCAGTAACTGAAGCTTTCTTT
clone_size: many
j_call: TRBJ1-1
v_call: TRBV5-6
d_call: TRBD1

cdr3_aa: CASSQDRKTSSYEQYF
cdr3_nt: TGTGCCAGCAGCCAAGACAGAAAGACGAGCTCCTACGAGCAGTACTTC
clone_size: few
j_call: TRBJ2-7
v_call: TRBV14
d_call: -

cdr3_aa: CASSVIGRERAYEQYF
cdr3_nt: TGTGCCAGCAGCGTAATCGGGCGGGAGAGGGCCTACGAGCAGTACTTC
clone_size: -
j_call: TRBJ2-7
v_call: TRBV27
d_call: TRBD2

cdr3_aa: CATSDSGQGGKLFF
cdr3_nt: TGTGCCACCAGTGATTCGGGACAGGGAGGAAAACTGTTTTTT
clone_size: -
j_call: TRBJ1-4
v_call: TRBV24-1
d_call: TRBD1

cdr3_aa: CASSAYSTSSYNEQFF
cdr3_nt: TGTGCCAGCAGCGCGTATAGCACCTCCTCCTACAATGAGCAGTTCTTC
clone_size: many
j_call: TRBJ2-1
v_call: TRBV5-5
d_call: -

cdr3_aa: CASSPGRNTQYF
cdr3_nt: TGTGCCAGCAGCCCCGGACGGAATACGCAGTATTTT
clone_size: many
j_call: TRBJ2-3
v_call: TRBV5-6
d_call: -

cdr3_aa: CAIRTGGASNTEAFF
cdr3_nt: TGTGCCATTAGAACAGGGGGCGCCTCGAACACTGAAGCTTTCTTT
clone_size: many
j_call: TRBJ1-1
v_call: TRBV28
d_call: TRBD1

cdr3_aa: CASSLLSGREINEQFF
cdr3_nt: TGTGCCAGCAGCTTGTTAAGCGGGAGGGAGATAAATGAGCAGTTCTTC
clone_size: many
j_call: TRBJ2-1
v_call: TRBV7-6
d_call: TRBD2

cdr3_aa: CAISESELRSFYEQYF
cdr3_nt: TGTGCCATCAGTGAGTCGGAACTCCGGTCGTTCTACGAGCAGTACTTC
clone_size: many
j_call: TRBJ2-7
v_call: TRBV10-3
d_call: -

cdr3_aa: CASSWTDYNEQFF
cdr3_nt: TGTGCCAGCAGTTGGACAGACTACAATGAGCAGTTCTTC
clone_size: many
j_call: TRBJ2-1
v_call: TRBV12-3/TRBV12-4
d_call: -

cdr3_aa: CASSPREFESGANVLTF
cdr3_nt: TGTGCCAGTAGTCCCCGGGAGTTCGAGTCTGGGGCCAACGTCCTGACTTTC
clone_size: -
j_call: TRBJ2-6
v_call: TRBV19
d_call: -